This T cell receptor (beta chain) was identified during a study of sequential checkpoint blockade in melanoma (dated by TCRdb to between 2017 and 2020). With respect to the entire study: Patients were randomized 1:1 to first-line nivolumab followed by ipilimumab (arm A) or ipilimumab followed by nivolumab (arm B). Maintenance nivolumab was given following each of the two trial sequences.

A single count supports this clone. The clone's antigen remains unknown. Base-call qualities are not available, and no considerably larger clone is one nucleotide away. Other DNA sequences in this sample translate to the same CDR3. TCRbeta CDR3 regions were immunosequenced from genomic DNA with the immunoSEQ Assay. Before high-throughput sequencing, the genomic DNA was amplified using bias-controlled multiplex PCR. Concerning the study's data processing: To quantify the absolute abundance of each unique TCRbeta CDR3 region, the sequences were collapsed and filtered. Clonality, defined as 1 minus Pielou's evenness, was calculated using productive rearrangements only. A previously published method was used to identify clones with significantly greater frequencies in on-treatment samples than in baseline samples. TCRdb's version of the immuneACCESS table is confined to in-frame rearrangements and falls short of the full clone set. An unresolved V gene accounts for under half of the shortfall where checked; the remainder is of unknown origin. V, J and clone size reflect that table, while D and trimming were determined from the DNA. The sample table holds several thousand clones, of which roughly two thirds were seen once. Nearly 25% of the sample goes to the ten largest clones.

The sample's treatment or condition label, in plain terms: randomized to nivolumab then ipilimumab (arm A) or the reverse (arm B). None of the patients in the trial had previously been given DNA-damaging chemotherapy. On a FACS Aria II flow cytometer, live CD3+CD8+ cells that were negative for CD19 and CD56 were sorted from thawed PBMCs. The samples were obtained from melanoma patients enrolled in CheckMate 064, an open-label, randomized phase II trial testing sequential checkpoint blockade. Peripheral blood mononuclear cells were obtained through leukapheresis, purified using Ficoll-Paque, and frozen in human serum containing roughly 9.8% DMSO. Purity of sorted blood CD3+CD8+ cells was verified at >95% immediately after sorting, followed by DNA extraction. Overall study outcomes, separate from this receptor: The model for predicting response that combines TCR metrics with mutation burden needs to be validated in larger, independent patient cohorts.

Here the sequenced sample was CD8+ T cells sorted from blood (inferred from file names), taken from a patient given nivolumab and ipilimumab in sequence. This receptor was obtained from a human donor with melanoma.

The DNA sequence is TGTGCCAGTAGTATCGGGGGACTTTCCTACGAGCAGTACTTC. This is translated as CASSIGGLSYEQYF. The chain was built from TRBV19 and TRBJ2-7; the D gene is perhaps TRBD2, from 6 matching bases. V and J are truncated by 3 bases and 1 base respectively, leaving an intervening sequence of 10 bases. The germline V gene (reference sequence) gives CDR1 as LNHDA and CDR2 as SQIVND. The CDR3 holds 14 amino acids from the cysteine to the phenylalanine. Here the CDR3 DNA is all that survives: 42 bases in frame from base 1.